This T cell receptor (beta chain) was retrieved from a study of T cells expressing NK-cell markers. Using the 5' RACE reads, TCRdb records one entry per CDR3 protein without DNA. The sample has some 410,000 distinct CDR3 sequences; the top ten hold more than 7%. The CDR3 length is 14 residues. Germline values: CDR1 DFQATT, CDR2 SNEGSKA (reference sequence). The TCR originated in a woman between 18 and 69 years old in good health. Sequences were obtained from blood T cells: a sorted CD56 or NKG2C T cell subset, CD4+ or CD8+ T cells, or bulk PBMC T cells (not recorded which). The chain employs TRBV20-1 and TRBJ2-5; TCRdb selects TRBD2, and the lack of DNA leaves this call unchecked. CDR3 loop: CSAPLAGLQETQYF.